Following are 17 T cell receptor beta chains from one sample sequenced in a study of regulatory and conventional T cells in RAG deficiency. Produced via immunoSEQ multiplex PCR; TCRdb's table is partial and in-frame only. The data hold more than 30,000 clones, with 90% observed a single time. The same data also went into a second study, on regulatory T cells. That work adds: Primers: 52 TRBV forward and 13 TRBJ reverse.

What was sequenced was CD8+ T cells sorted from blood. Receptors originate from a human donor in good health.

The CDR3 here is CASSFGQGSTDTQYF. Here the CDR3 DNA reads TGTGCCAGCAGCTTCGGACAGGGATCCACAGATACGCAGTATTTT. The chain combines TRBV7-9 with TRBJ2-3; 8 bases map to TRBD1. The V and J ends lost 3 bases and 2 bases, in that order; junction bases with no gene match: 4. Per germline, CDR1 SEHNR and CDR2 FQNEAQ (reference sequence). CDR3 size: 15 residues.

This sequence joins TRBV13 and TRBJ2-5; TRBD2 matches 10 bases. V lost 5 bases, J lost 3 bases, and 3 bases stayed unmatched. CDR1 and CDR2 (germline): PRHDT, FYEKMQ (reference sequence). This CDR3 is built from 14 residues. The CDR3 nucleotides read TGTGCCAGCAGCCCCACTAGCGGGGAAGAGACCCAGTACTTC. It encodes CASSPTSGEETQYF.

The J gene is TRBJ2-7, the V gene TRBV4-2, with 7 bases fitting TRBD2. The CDR3 runs 14 residues. Per the germline V gene, CDR1 is LGHNA and CDR2 is YNFKEQ. V trimming: 4 bases; J trimming: 2 bases; junction bases outside the gene matches: 5. The CDR3 loop is CASSLRLAAYEQYF. DNA for the CDR3: TGTGCCAGCAGCCTGCGACTAGCCGCCTACGAGCAGTACTTC.

The chain carries TRBV13 and TRBJ1-1, with D possibly matching TRBD1 (5 bases). The germline gives CDR1 PRHDT, CDR2 FYEKMQ (reference sequence). The CDR3 covers 14 residues. The V end was cut by 4 bases, the J end by 4 bases, with 13 bases between. CDR3 in amino acids: CASSSRVSVTEAFF. CDR3 nucleotides: TGTGCCAGCAGCTCCAGGGTGTCGGTCACTGAAGCTTTCTTT.

In this sample, this clone turned up once. The chain links TRBV14 to TRBJ2-7; D not certain. The CDR3 covers 14 residues. The V and J ends lost 1 base and 2 bases respectively, with 9 bases between them. Germline V CDR1 and CDR2: SGHDN, FVKESK. The CDR3 sequence is CASSQVVTPYEQYF. DNA for the CDR3: TGTGCCAGCAGCCAAGTCGTGACTCCCTACGAGCAGTACTTC.

This clone was recorded only once. The V and J genes are TRBV5-1 and TRBJ2-7; no reliable D call. Trimming took off 2 bases at V and 4 bases at J, with 16 bases between the two ends. The CDR3 covers 15 residues. Germline-derived CDR1 and CDR2 are SGHRS and YFSETQ. The CDR3 coding sequence is TGCGCCAGCAGCTTAAGCTCCTCCCCATATTACGAGCAGTACTTC. Protein product: CASSLSSSPYYEQYF.

This clone has a single count. This chain connects TRBV19 to TRBJ2-7; D is perhaps TRBD2 (5 bases). The CDR3 loop spans 13 amino acids. Germline CDR1 is LNHDA and CDR2 is SQIVND (reference sequence). Trimming stripped 5 bases from V and 4 bases from J, with 12 bases between. In nucleotides, the CDR3 is TGTGCCAGTAGTCTTGGCGGGCCTTACGAGCAGTACTTC. This gives the protein CASSLGGPYEQYF.

The J gene is TRBJ1-1, the V gene TRBV5-6; tentatively, D is TRBD1 (6 bases). This CDR3 is 12 amino acids long. CDR1 is SGHDT and CDR2 is YYEEEE in the germline V gene. With 3 bases removed from V and 8 bases from J, the gap between germline ends came to 11 bases. CDR3 amino acids: CASSSDSPEAFF. In nucleotides, the CDR3 is TGTGCCAGCAGCTCGGACAGCCCAGAAGCTTTCTTT.

V is TRBV5-1 and J is TRBJ1-5; TRBD1 aligns across 12 bases. The CDR3 is made up of 15 amino acids. V lost 5 bases to trimming and J lost 7 bases; unmatched junction nucleotides: 7. Germline CDR1 and CDR2: SGHRS and YFSETQ. CDR3: CASSPGTGGLQPQHF. The CDR3 DNA is TGCGCCAGCAGTCCCGGGACAGGGGGCTTGCAGCCCCAGCATTTT. The full variable domain, completed using reference TRBV5-1 and TRBJ1-5, is KAGVTQTPRYLIKTRGQQVTLSCSPISGHRSVSWYQQTPGQGLQFLFEYFSETQRNKGNFPGRFSGRQFSNSRSEMNVSTLELGDSALYLCASSPGTGGLQPQHFGDGTRLSIL.

The chain links TRBV6-1 to TRBJ2-1, with 9 bases identical to TRBD1. The germline V gene has CDR1 MNHNS and CDR2 SASEGT. Trimming cost V 4 bases and J 0 bases; bases outside gene matches: 4. CDR3 length equals 16 residues. CDR3 sequence reads: CASSVDRGGSYNEQFF. CDR3 nucleotide sequence: TGTGCCAGCAGTGTAGACAGGGGGGGCTCCTACAATGAGCAGTTCTTC.

The chain combines TRBV10-2 with TRBJ2-3; D gene ambiguous. The V end was cut by 8 bases, the J end by 3 bases, with 12 bases between. Germline V gene sequence: CDR1 WSHSY, CDR2 SAAADI. The CDR3 loop spans 13 amino acids. For the CDR3, the DNA is TGCGCCAGCGGCCCGATGGGGACAGATACGCAGTATTTT. Its translation: CASGPMGTDTQYF.

This clone has just one count. The chain carries TRBV27 and TRBJ1-6; no definite D call. This CDR3 is built from 14 residues. V was pared by 3 bases and J by 6 bases, with 9 bases between. Germline CDR1 and CDR2: MNHEY and SMNVEV (reference sequence). CDR3 DNA: TGTGCCAGCAGTTTCCCAGGAATTAATTCACCCCTCCACTTT. Translated: CASSFPGINSPLHF.

The chain links TRBV19 to TRBJ2-4; 9 nucleotides agree with TRBD2. This CDR3 is built from 20 residues. From germline, CDR1 is LNHDA and CDR2 SQIVND (reference sequence). With 2 bases clipped from V and 0 bases from J, the junction kept 14 bases outside the gene matches. The CDR3: CASSIPPLAGGLRAKNIQYF. In DNA, the CDR3 is TGTGCCAGTAGTATACCCCCACTAGCGGGTGGGCTGAGAGCCAAAAACATTCAGTACTTC.

This clone was recorded only once. The chain employs TRBV7-9 and TRBJ2-5; TRBD2 matches 13 bases. This CDR3 is 16 amino acids long. Germline V gene sequence: CDR1 SEHNR, CDR2 FQNEAQ (reference sequence). J lost 4 bases, V lost 4 bases, and 6 bases had no gene match. In DNA, the CDR3 is TGTGCCAGCAGCTCCCGGACTAGCGGGAGCGTAGAGACCCAGTACTTC. Translation: CASSSRTSGSVETQYF.

V usage is TRBV27 and J usage is TRBJ2-5; D call uncertain. The tail of the sequence fits TRBJ2-7 better, so the J call may be wrong. This CDR3 comprises 16 residues. Germline lookup yields CDR1 MNHEY and CDR2 SMNVEV (reference sequence). CDR3 sequence: CASSLNRSPLIYEQYF. The CDR3 DNA sequence: TGTGCCAGCAGTTTAAACCGATCCCCACTTATCTACGAGCAGTACTTC.

The V gene is TRBV30, the J gene TRBJ1-6; D is unclear. The CDR3 is 13 residues long. Germline V CDR1 and CDR2: GTSNPN, SVGIG (reference sequence). Trimming stripped 3 bases from V and 7 bases from J, with 10 bases between. The CDR3: CAWSGERNSPLHF. The CDR3 bases are TGTGCCTGGAGCGGAGAGAGGAATTCACCCCTCCACTTT.

The chain carries TRBV7-9 and TRBJ2-3; 8 bases match TRBD1. The ends lost 0 bases at V and 3 bases at J; junction bases unmatched: 14. Germline CDR1 is SEHNR and CDR2 is FQNEAQ (reference sequence). CDR3 length: 19 residues. CDR3 DNA: TGTGCCAGCAGCTTAGCGGTGACAGGGGTTCCCCAGCTGACAGATACGCAGTATTTT. The encoded protein is CASSLAVTGVPQLTDTQYF. Full variable domain (remainder filled in from reference TRBV7-9 and TRBJ2-3): DTGVSQNPRHKITKRGQNVTFRCDPISEHNRLYWYRQTLGQGPEFLTYFQNEAQLEKSRLLSDRFSAERPKGSFSTLEIQRTEQGDSAMYLCASSLAVTGVPQLTDTQYFGPGTRLTVL.